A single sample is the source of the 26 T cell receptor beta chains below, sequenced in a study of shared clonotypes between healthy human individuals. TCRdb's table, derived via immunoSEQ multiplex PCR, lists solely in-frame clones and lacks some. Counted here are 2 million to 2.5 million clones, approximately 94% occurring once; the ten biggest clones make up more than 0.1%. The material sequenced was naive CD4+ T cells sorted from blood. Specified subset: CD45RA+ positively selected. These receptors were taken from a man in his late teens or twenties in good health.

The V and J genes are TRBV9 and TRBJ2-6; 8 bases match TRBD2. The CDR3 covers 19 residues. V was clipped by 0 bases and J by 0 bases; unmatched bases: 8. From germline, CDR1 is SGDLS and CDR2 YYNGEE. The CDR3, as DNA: TGTGCCAGCAGCGTAGACACCCGCGGGGGGACCTCTGGGGCCAACGTCCTGACTTTC. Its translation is CASSVDTRGGTSGANVLTF.

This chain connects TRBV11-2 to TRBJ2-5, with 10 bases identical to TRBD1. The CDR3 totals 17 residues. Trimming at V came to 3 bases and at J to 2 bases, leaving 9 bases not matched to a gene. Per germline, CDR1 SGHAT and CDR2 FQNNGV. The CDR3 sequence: CASSLGDRGRGQETQYF. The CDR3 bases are TGTGCCAGCAGCTTGGGGGACAGGGGTAGAGGGCAAGAGACCCAGTACTTC.

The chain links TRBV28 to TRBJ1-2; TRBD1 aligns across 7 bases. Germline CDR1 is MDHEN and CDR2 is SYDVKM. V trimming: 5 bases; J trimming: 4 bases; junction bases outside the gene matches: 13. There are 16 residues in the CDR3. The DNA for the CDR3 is TGTGCCAGCAGTCTGGGTGGGGCAGGGGGAGGCTATGGCTACACCTTC. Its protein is CASSLGGAGGGYGYTF.

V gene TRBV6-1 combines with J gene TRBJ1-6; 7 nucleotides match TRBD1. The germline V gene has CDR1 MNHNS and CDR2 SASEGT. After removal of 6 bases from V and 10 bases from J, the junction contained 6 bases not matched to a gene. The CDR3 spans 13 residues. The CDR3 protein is CASSAVGGSPLHF. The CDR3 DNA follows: TGTGCCAGCAGCGCCGTAGGGGGCTCACCCCTCCACTTT.

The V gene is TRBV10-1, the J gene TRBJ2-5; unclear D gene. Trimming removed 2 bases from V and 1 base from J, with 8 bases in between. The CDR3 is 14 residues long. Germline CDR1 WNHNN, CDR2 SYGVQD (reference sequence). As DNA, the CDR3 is TGCGCCAGCAGTGAGGACATACTCCAAGAGACCCAGTACTTC. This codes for CASSEDILQETQYF.

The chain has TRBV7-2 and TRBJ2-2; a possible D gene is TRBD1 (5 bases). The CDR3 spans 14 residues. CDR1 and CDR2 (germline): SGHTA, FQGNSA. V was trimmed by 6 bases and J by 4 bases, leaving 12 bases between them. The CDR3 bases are TGTGCCAGCAGATCGCAAGGGGTCACCGGGGAGCTGTTTTTT. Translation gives CASRSQGVTGELFF.

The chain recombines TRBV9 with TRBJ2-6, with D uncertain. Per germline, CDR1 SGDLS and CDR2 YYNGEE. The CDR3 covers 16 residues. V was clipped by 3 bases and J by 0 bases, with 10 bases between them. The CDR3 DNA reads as TGTGCCAGCAGCGAAAATCCGGGCTCTGGGGCCAACGTCCTGACTTTC. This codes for CASSENPGSGANVLTF.

CDR3 protein: CASSEWRNNQPQHF. In DNA, the CDR3 is TGTGCCAGCAGTGAGTGGCGGAACAATCAGCCCCAGCATTTT. This chain uses TRBV2 with TRBJ1-5; D call uncertain. V was cut by 3 bases and J by 3 bases, with 9 bases left in between. There are 14 residues in the CDR3. Looked up from germline, CDR1 is SNHLY and CDR2 is FYNNEI.

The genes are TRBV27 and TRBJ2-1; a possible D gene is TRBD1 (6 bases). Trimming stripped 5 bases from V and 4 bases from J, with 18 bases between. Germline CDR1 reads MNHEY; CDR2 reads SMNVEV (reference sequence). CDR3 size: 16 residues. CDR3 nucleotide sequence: TGTGCCAGCAGTACCCTAGGGACAACTACTTACAATGAGCAGTTCTTC. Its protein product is CASSTLGTTTYNEQFF.

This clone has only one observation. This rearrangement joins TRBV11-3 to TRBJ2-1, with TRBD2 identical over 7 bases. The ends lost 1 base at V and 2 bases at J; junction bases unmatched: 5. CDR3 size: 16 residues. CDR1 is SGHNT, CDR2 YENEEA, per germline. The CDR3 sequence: CASSLGSSGAYNEQFF. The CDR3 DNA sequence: TGTGCCAGCAGCTTAGGGTCAAGCGGGGCCTACAATGAGCAGTTCTTC. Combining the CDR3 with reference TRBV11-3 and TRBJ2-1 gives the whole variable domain EAGVVQSPRYKIIEKKQPVAFWCNPISGHNTLYWYLQNLGQGPELLIRYENEEAVDDSQLPKDRFSAERLKGVDSTLKIQPAELGDSAVYLCASSLGSSGAYNEQFFGPGTRLTVL.

CDR3 nucleotide sequence: TGCGCCAGCAGTTATGGGGCAGGGGATACGCAGTATTTT. It is translated as CASSYGAGDTQYF. The V and J genes are TRBV5-1 and TRBJ2-3; D might be TRBD1 (5 bases). V lost 5 bases to trimming and J lost 6 bases, with 13 bases between them. The CDR3 covers 13 residues. Germline-derived CDR1 and CDR2 are SGHRS and YFSETQ.

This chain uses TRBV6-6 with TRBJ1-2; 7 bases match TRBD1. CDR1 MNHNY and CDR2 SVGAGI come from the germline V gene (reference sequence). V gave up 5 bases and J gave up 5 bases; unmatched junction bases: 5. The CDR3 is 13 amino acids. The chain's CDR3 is CASSLGTVYGYTF. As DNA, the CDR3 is TGTGCCAGCAGTCTCGGGACAGTTTATGGCTACACCTTC.

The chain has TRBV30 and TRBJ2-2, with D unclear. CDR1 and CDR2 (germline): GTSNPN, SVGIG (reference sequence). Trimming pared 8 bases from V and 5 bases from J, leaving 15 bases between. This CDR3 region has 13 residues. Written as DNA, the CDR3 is TGTGCCCAACAGCCGCAGAATACCGGGGAGCTGTTTTTT. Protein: CAQQPQNTGELFF.

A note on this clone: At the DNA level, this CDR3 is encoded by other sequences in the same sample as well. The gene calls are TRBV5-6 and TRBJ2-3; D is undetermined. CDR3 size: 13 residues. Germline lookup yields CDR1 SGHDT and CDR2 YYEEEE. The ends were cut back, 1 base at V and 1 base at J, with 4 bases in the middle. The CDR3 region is CASSLSGTDTQYF. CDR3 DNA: TGTGCCAGCAGCTTGTCTGGCACAGATACGCAGTATTTT.

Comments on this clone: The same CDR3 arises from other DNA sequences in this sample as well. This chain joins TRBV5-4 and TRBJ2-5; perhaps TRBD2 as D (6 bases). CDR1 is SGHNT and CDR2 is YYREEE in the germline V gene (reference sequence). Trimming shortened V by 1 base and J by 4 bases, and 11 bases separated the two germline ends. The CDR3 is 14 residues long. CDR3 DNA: TGTGCCAGCAGCTTGTCCGGGAGAGGAGAGACCCAGTACTTC. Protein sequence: CASSLSGRGETQYF.

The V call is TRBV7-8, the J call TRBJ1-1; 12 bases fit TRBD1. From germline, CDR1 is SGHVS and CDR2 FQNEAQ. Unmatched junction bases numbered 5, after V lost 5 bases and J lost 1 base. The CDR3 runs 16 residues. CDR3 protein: CASSLPGQGANTEAFF. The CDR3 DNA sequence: TGTGCCAGCAGCCTCCCGGGACAGGGGGCGAACACTGAAGCTTTCTTT.

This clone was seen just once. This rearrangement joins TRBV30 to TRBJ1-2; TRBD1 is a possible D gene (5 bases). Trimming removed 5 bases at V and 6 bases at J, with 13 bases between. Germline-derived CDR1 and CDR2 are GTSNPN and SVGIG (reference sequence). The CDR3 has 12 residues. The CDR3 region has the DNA TGTGCCTGGGGTCCTGCGGGGCATGGCTACACCTTC. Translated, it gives CAWGPAGHGYTF.

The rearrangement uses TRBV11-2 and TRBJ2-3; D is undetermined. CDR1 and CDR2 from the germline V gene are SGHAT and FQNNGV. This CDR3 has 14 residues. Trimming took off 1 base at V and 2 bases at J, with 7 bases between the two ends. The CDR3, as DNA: TGTGCCAGCAGCTTAGGACACAACACAGATACGCAGTATTTT. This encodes CASSLGHNTDTQYF.

In DNA, the CDR3 is TGTGCCAGCAGTTATTTGGCGGGGTTCTACACCGGGGAGCTGTTTTTT. Translated, it gives CASSYLAGFYTGELFF. The V call is TRBV6-6, the J call TRBJ2-2, with D maybe TRBD2 (6 bases). The ends were cut back, 3 bases at V and 3 bases at J, with 14 bases in the middle. The germline CDR1 and CDR2 sequences are MNHNY and SVGAGI (reference sequence). There are 16 residues in the CDR3.

The DNA of the CDR3 is TGTGCCAGCAGCCTGGAGTCCGGGGAGCTGTTTTTT. This codes for CASSLESGELFF. The chain combines TRBV2 with TRBJ2-2; unclear D gene. The CDR3 extends over 12 amino acids. Per germline, CDR1 SNHLY and CDR2 FYNNEI. V was trimmed by 6 bases and J by 6 bases, leaving 8 bases between them.

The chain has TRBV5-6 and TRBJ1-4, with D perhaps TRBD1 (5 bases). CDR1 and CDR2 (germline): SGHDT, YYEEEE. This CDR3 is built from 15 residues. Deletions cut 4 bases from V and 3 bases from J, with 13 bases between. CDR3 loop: CASSNRWGSNEKLFF. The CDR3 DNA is TGTGCCAGCAGCAATCGATGGGGGTCTAATGAAAAACTGTTTTTT.

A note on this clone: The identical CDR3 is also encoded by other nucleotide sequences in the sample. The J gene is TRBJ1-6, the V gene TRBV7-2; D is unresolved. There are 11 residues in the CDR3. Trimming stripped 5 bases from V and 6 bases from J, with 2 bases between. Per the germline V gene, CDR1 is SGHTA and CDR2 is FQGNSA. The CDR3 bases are TGTGCCAGCAGCCTTAATTCACCCCTCCACTTT. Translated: CASSLNSPLHF.

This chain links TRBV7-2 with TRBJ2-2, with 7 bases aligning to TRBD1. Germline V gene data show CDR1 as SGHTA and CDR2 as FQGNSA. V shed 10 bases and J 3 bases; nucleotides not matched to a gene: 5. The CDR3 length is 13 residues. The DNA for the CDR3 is TGTGCCAAGGGGGCGCGGGACACCGGGGAGCTGTTTTTT. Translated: CAKGARDTGELFF.

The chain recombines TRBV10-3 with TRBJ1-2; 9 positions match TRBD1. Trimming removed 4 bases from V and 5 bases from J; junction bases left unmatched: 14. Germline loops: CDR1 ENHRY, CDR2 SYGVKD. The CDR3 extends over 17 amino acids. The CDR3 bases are TGTGCCATCAGTGGGGGCGAAAACAGGGGGCAGAAGTATGGCTACACCTTC. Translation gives CAISGGENRGQKYGYTF.

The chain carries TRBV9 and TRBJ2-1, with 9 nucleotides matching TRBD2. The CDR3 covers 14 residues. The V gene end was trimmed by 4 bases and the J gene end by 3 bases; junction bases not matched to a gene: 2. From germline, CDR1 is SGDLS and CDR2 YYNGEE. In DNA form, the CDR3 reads TGTGCCAGCAGCCTAGCGGGAAGCTACAATGAGCAGTTCTTC. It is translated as CASSLAGSYNEQFF.

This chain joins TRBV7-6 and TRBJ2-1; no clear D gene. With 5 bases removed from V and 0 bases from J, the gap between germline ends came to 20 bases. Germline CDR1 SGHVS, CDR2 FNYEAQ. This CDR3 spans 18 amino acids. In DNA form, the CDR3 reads TGTGCCAGCAGCCGAAAAGAACCGGGTCTCAACTCCTACAATGAGCAGTTCTTC. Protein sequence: CASSRKEPGLNSYNEQFF. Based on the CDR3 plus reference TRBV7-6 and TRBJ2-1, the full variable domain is GAGVSQSPRYKVTKRGQDVALRCDPISGHVSLYWYRQALGQGPEFLTYFNYEAQQDKSGLPNDRFSAERPEGSISTLTIQRTEQRDSAMYRCASSRKEPGLNSYNEQFFGPGTRLTVL.